One sample yielded the 30 T cell receptor beta chains listed below, sequenced in a study of cytomegalovirus exposure and HLA in healthy donors. PCR primers comprised 60 Vbeta and 13 Jbeta primers. The assay was immunoSEQ multiplex PCR, and TCRdb's table has in-frame clones only and misses some. Of 120,000 or so clones listed, about 80% are singletons. Sample: PBMCs. These receptors came from a young man in good health and CMV-seropositive.

This chain links TRBV30 with TRBJ2-5, with a tentative D call TRBD2 (6 bases). Germline CDR1 GTSNPN, CDR2 SVGIG (reference sequence). The ends were cut back, 8 bases at V and 1 base at J, with 14 bases in the middle. The CDR3 runs 13 residues. CDR3: CALATGVQETQYF. CDR3 DNA sequence: TGTGCCCTCGCCACGGGGGTCCAAGAGACCCAGTACTTC.

This chain uses TRBV6-1 with TRBJ2-4; possibly TRBD1 for D (5 bases). This CDR3 has 16 residues. Trimming stripped 2 bases from V and 1 base from J, with 12 bases between. From germline, CDR1 is MNHNS and CDR2 SASEGT. CDR3 sequence reads: CASSEPGKGAKNIQYF. CDR3 coding DNA: TGTGCCAGCAGTGAACCAGGAAAGGGGGCCAAAAACATTCAGTACTTC.

The chain is built from TRBV4-1 and TRBJ2-1; 11 nucleotides align to TRBD2. CDR1 is MGHRA and CDR2 is YSYEKL in the germline V gene. The CDR3 has 16 amino acids. V trimming: 0 bases; J trimming: 5 bases; junction bases outside the gene matches: 3. The CDR3 loop reads CASSQESSGGNNEQFF. Written as DNA, the CDR3 is TGCGCCAGCAGCCAAGAGTCTAGCGGGGGGAACAATGAGCAGTTCTTC.

This clone is categorized as medium-sized. V usage is TRBV5-6 and J usage is TRBJ2-5, with D hard to call. The germline V and J ends were trimmed by 0 bases and 2 bases, with 5 bases remaining between them. CDR1 and CDR2 (germline): SGHDT, YYEEEE. The CDR3 is 13 amino acids. The CDR3 is CASSLVLQETQYF. The DNA of the CDR3 is TGTGCCAGCAGCTTGGTACTGCAAGAGACCCAGTACTTC.

The count of this clone is one. The chain couples TRBV2 to TRBJ1-4; TRBD1 aligns across 12 bases. The V and J ends lost 4 bases and 8 bases, in that order; junction bases with no gene match: 11. The CDR3 is made up of 17 amino acids. The germline CDR1 and CDR2 sequences are SNHLY and FYNNEI. CDR3 protein: CASSVPGQGANSEKLFF. CDR3 DNA sequence: TGTGCCAGCAGTGTTCCGGGACAGGGGGCGAATAGCGAAAAACTGTTTTTT. Full variable domain (missing parts from reference TRBV2 and TRBJ1-4): EPEVTQTPSHQVTQMGQEVILRCVPISNHLYFYWYRQILGQKVEFLVSFYNNEISEKSEIFDDQFSVERPDGSNFTLKIRSTKLEDSAMYFCASSVPGQGANSEKLFFGSGTQLSVL.

This clone was recorded only once. V is TRBV6-5 and J is TRBJ1-6; D may be TRBD1 (6 bases). Per the germline V gene, CDR1 is MNHEY and CDR2 is SVGAGI. Trimming stripped 6 bases from V and 9 bases from J, with 18 bases between. The CDR3 runs to 15 residues. The DNA of the CDR3 is TGTGCCAGCAGCTTTAAAGCCGAAGGGGGTTCACCCCTCCACTTT. Protein: CASSFKAEGGSPLHF.

The chain links TRBV10-3 to TRBJ2-5; D perhaps matches TRBD1 (5 bases). Trimming cost V 3 bases and J 3 bases, with 14 bases left between them. This CDR3 comprises 15 residues. Germline CDR1 and CDR2: ENHRY and SYGVKD. CDR3 sequence: CAISDPDSVKETQYF. As DNA, the CDR3 is TGTGCCATCAGTGATCCTGACAGTGTAAAAGAGACCCAGTACTTC.

The rearrangement joins TRBV19 to TRBJ1-1; D is possibly TRBD1 (5 bases). Germline values: CDR1 LNHDA, CDR2 SQIVND (reference sequence). V dropped 10 bases and J dropped 2 bases, with 11 bases sitting between them. The CDR3 length is 12 residues. The CDR3 region is CATLTGNTEAFF. In nucleotides, the CDR3 is TGTGCCACCCTTACAGGTAACACTGAAGCTTTCTTT.

The sample holds a few counts of this clone. The gene calls are TRBV2 and TRBJ2-7, with a weak D call TRBD1 (5 bases). Trimming took off 6 bases at V and 2 bases at J, with 11 bases between the two ends. Germline V lookup: CDR1 SNHLY, CDR2 FYNNEI. The CDR3 spans 13 residues. In nucleotides, the CDR3 is TGTGCCAGCAGGCAGGGCCAGACCTACGAGCAGTACTTC. This gives the protein CASRQGQTYEQYF.

The chain links TRBV9 to TRBJ1-1; 8 bases are shared with TRBD1. The CDR3 totals 12 residues. Looked up from germline, CDR1 is SGDLS and CDR2 is YYNGEE. Trimming took 4 bases from V and 8 from J; bases not matched to a gene: 4. For the CDR3, the DNA is TGTGCCAGCAGCCCTTGGACAGGGGAAGCTTTCTTT. Translation gives CASSPWTGEAFF.

This sequence joins TRBV12-5 and TRBJ2-3; 7 nucleotides line up with TRBD2. The CDR3 length is 15 residues. V was clipped by 1 base and J by 2 bases; unmatched bases: 3. Germline CDR1 is LGHNT and CDR2 is FRNRAP. The DNA for the CDR3 is TGTGCTAGTGGTTTGGGGGACTATCACACAGATACGCAGTATTTT. Translated: CASGLGDYHTDTQYF.

The chain is built from TRBV5-4 and TRBJ2-1; 11 positions match TRBD2. Per germline, CDR1 SGHNT and CDR2 YYREEE (reference sequence). The CDR3 is 17 residues long. Trimming at V came to 4 bases and at J to 1 base, leaving 7 bases not matched to a gene. CDR3 amino acids: CASSPSLAGGSYNEQFF. CDR3 sequence (DNA): TGTGCCAGCAGCCCCAGTTTAGCGGGGGGGTCCTACAATGAGCAGTTCTTC.

For this clone: At one end, the junction sequence differs from germline, possibly due to a read error. CDR3 nucleotide sequence: TGTGCCTGGAGTGGAGGGGTTGAGGCCAGGGGATGGACTGGAGCTTTCTTT. Protein product: CAWSGGVEARGWTGAFF. The chain combines TRBV30 with TRBJ1-1; a weak D match, TRBD1 (6 bases). This CDR3 region has 17 residues. Germline values: CDR1 GTSNPN, CDR2 SVGIG (reference sequence).

This chain uses TRBV6-5 with TRBJ2-5; 7 nucleotides match TRBD1. Germline CDR1 MNHEY, CDR2 SVGAGI. The junction had 3 bases not matched to a gene; V was cut back by 5 bases and J by 3 bases. This CDR3 region has 13 residues. The DNA for the CDR3 is TGTGCCAGCAGTGCCACAGGGGAAGAGACCCAGTACTTC. Translation: CASSATGEETQYF.

The rearrangement joins TRBV9 to TRBJ1-2; 8 nucleotides agree with TRBD1. The CDR3 is made up of 16 amino acids. Germline V gene lookup returns CDR1 SGDLS and CDR2 YYNGEE. After removal of 6 bases from V and 8 bases from J, the junction contained 18 bases not matched to a gene. The CDR3 is CASTVGVDRDYMGYTF. The DNA for the CDR3 is TGTGCCAGCACCGTCGGGGTGGACAGGGACTATATGGGCTACACCTTC.

The chain is built from TRBV6-6 and TRBJ1-2, with 10 bases aligning to TRBD1. Trimming cost V 2 bases and J 3 bases; bases outside gene matches: 3. CDR1 and CDR2 from the germline V gene are MNHNY and SVGAGI (reference sequence). This CDR3 spans 15 amino acids. The DNA of the CDR3 is TGTGCCAGCAGTTACGGAGGGACAGGGGACTATGGCTACACCTTC. This gives the protein CASSYGGTGDYGYTF.

The chain couples TRBV28 to TRBJ2-7; a weak D match, TRBD1 (6 bases). The CDR3 has 15 amino acids. The germline V gene has CDR1 MDHEN and CDR2 SYDVKM. V lost 7 bases and J lost 3, with 19 bases in between. In DNA, the CDR3 is TGTGCCAGCACCCAAAACGGACAGCCCCTCTACGAGCAGTACTTC. It specifies CASTQNGQPLYEQYF.

The genes are TRBV10-3 and TRBJ2-7; 7 bases are a match to TRBD1. The trim removed 7 bases at V and 3 bases at J, leaving 9 bases unmatched. The CDR3 loop spans 14 amino acids. Germline V gene lookup returns CDR1 ENHRY and CDR2 SYGVKD. CDR3: CAIKTRDSDYEQYF. CDR3 coding DNA: TGTGCCATCAAGACCCGGGACAGCGACTACGAGCAGTACTTC.

V and J are TRBV30 and TRBJ1-2; tentative D call: TRBD1 (6 bases). CDR3 length: 12 amino acids. Trimming removed 5 bases at V and 4 bases at J, with 11 bases between. Germline-derived CDR1 and CDR2 are GTSNPN and SVGIG (reference sequence). DNA of the CDR3: TGTGCCTGGCAGGACAGATCCTATGGCTACACCTTC. This encodes CAWQDRSYGYTF.

The count of this clone is one. V and J are TRBV25-1 and TRBJ1-2; D not certain. The CDR3 runs 14 residues. With 1 base removed from V and 3 bases from J, the gap between germline ends came to 9 bases. Germline V lookup: CDR1 MGHDK, CDR2 SYGVNS. CDR3 DNA sequence: TGTGCCAGCAGTGAATGGGAGACGGACTATGGCTACACCTTC. It translates to CASSEWETDYGYTF.

V usage is TRBV6-6 and J usage is TRBJ1-6; maybe TRBD1 (6 bases). V was clipped by 6 bases and J by 7 bases, with 13 bases between them. Germline V gene sequence: CDR1 MNHNY, CDR2 SVGAGI (reference sequence). The CDR3 is made up of 14 amino acids. DNA for the CDR3: TGTGCCAGCAGCCTTAGAACAGGGAATTCACCCCTCCACTTT. It translates to CASSLRTGNSPLHF.

The chain has TRBV2 and TRBJ2-1; 10 bases are shared with TRBD1. CDR3 length: 15 residues. Per the germline V gene, CDR1 is SNHLY and CDR2 is FYNNEI. Trimming took 7 bases from V and 1 from J; bases not matched to a gene: 4. CDR3 sequence: CASIPGQGSYNEQFF. The DNA of the CDR3 is TGTGCCAGCATTCCGGGACAGGGGTCCTACAATGAGCAGTTCTTC. Drawing the rest from reference TRBV2 and TRBJ2-1, the complete variable domain is EPEVTQTPSHQVTQMGQEVILRCVPISNHLYFYWYRQILGQKVEFLVSFYNNEISEKSEIFDDQFSVERPDGSNFTLKIRSTKLEDSAMYFCASIPGQGSYNEQFFGPGTRLTVL.

The V and J genes are TRBV6-4 and TRBJ2-3; 8 bases map to TRBD1. Unmatched junction bases numbered 10, after V lost 5 bases and J lost 6 bases. The CDR3 extends over 15 amino acids. Per germline, CDR1 MRHNA and CDR2 SNTAGT. DNA for the CDR3: TGTGCCAGCAGTCCACAGGGGGGAAGAGGGGATACGCAGTATTTT. Its protein is CASSPQGGRGDTQYF.

The chain couples TRBV19 to TRBJ1-1, with 8 bases lining up with TRBD1. The trim removed 4 bases at V and 4 bases at J, leaving 5 bases unmatched. Germline loops: CDR1 LNHDA, CDR2 SQIVND (reference sequence). The CDR3 has 14 amino acids. CDR3 loop: CASSTATGATEAFF. CDR3 coding DNA: TGTGCCAGTAGTACCGCGACAGGGGCCACTGAAGCTTTCTTT.

This clone was detected a few times. The V and J genes are TRBV5-1 and TRBJ1-1; possibly TRBD1 for D (6 bases). CDR1 SGHRS and CDR2 YFSETQ come from the germline V gene. CDR3 length equals 15 residues. V was cut by 4 bases and J by 5 bases, with 18 bases left in between. Here the CDR3 reads CASSLNRVIGTEAFF. The CDR3 DNA is TGCGCCAGCAGCCTCAACAGGGTGATCGGAACTGAAGCTTTCTTT. Combining the CDR3 with reference TRBV5-1 and TRBJ1-1 gives the whole variable domain KAGVTQTPRYLIKTRGQQVTLSCSPISGHRSVSWYQQTPGQGLQFLFEYFSETQRNKGNFPGRFSGRQFSNSRSEMNVSTLELGDSALYLCASSLNRVIGTEAFFGQGTRLTVV.

V and J are TRBV13 and TRBJ2-6; TRBD1 matches at 11 bases. Germline-derived CDR1 and CDR2 are PRHDT and FYEKMQ (reference sequence). With V trimmed by 6 bases and J by 3 bases, 16 bases remained unmatched. The CDR3 length is 20 residues. The DNA of the CDR3 is TGTGCCAGCAGTTCAGTGGGGGACAGGGGGAGTTACGGTGGGGCCAACGTCCTGACTTTC. Translating it yields CASSSVGDRGSYGGANVLTF.

This clone showed up just once. The V call is TRBV10-3, the J call TRBJ1-1; D is perhaps TRBD1 (6 bases). Trimming cost V 3 bases and J 4 bases, with 12 bases left between them. Germline V gene lookup returns CDR1 ENHRY and CDR2 SYGVKD. The CDR3 is 14 residues long. Here the CDR3 DNA reads TGTGCCATCAGTGACTCGGTAGGGGGCACTGAAGCTTTCTTT. This codes for CAISDSVGGTEAFF.

The table lists this clone with a few counts. The rearrangement joins TRBV29-1 to TRBJ1-1, with TRBD1 as a possible D gene (5 bases). The CDR3 is made up of 14 amino acids. Germline CDR1 is SQVTM and CDR2 is ANQGSEA. The V end was cut by 3 bases, the J end by 7 bases, with 18 bases between. CDR3 sequence (DNA): TGCAGCGTTGATCCAGGGTCGGCCACCCTTGAAGCTTTCTTT. It encodes CSVDPGSATLEAFF.

The V call is TRBV5-1, the J call TRBJ2-3; perhaps TRBD1 as D (7 bases). With 6 bases removed from V and 4 bases from J, the gap between germline ends came to 21 bases. The CDR3 spans 16 residues. The V gene's germline CDR1 is SGHRS and CDR2 YFSETQ. The CDR3 coding sequence is TGCGCCAGCAACTCACACAGGGGAGGTGGCCCAGATACGCAGTATTTT. Its protein product is CASNSHRGGGPDTQYF.

J is TRBJ2-7 and V is TRBV5-1; tentative D call: TRBD2 (6 bases). This CDR3 has 15 residues. Trimming removed 0 bases from V and 0 bases from J, with 10 bases in between. CDR1 and CDR2 (germline): SGHRS, YFSETQ. DNA for the CDR3: TGCGCCAGCAGCTTGGGTGGGACTCCCTCCTACGAGCAGTACTTC. Amino acid sequence: CASSLGGTPSYEQYF.